This T cell receptor beta chain was recovered during a study of T cells in localized non-small cell lung cancer. Some clones are missing from TCRdb's copy, which holds only in-frame ones; the method was immunoSEQ multiplex PCR. The table includes around 100,000 clones, approximately 86% detected once. Trimming cost V 6 bases and J 6 bases, with 17 bases left between them. This CDR3 is 14 amino acids long. From germline, CDR1 is SGHAT and CDR2 FQNNGV. The chain carries TRBV11-2 and TRBJ1-2; perhaps TRBD1 as D (6 bases). The sequences come from peripheral blood, collected before any cancer treatment. This clonotype originated in a man aged 35-75 years with stage I squamous cell lung carcinoma. This CDR3 is CASRLSGTGNGYTF. CDR3 nucleotides: TGTGCCAGCAGACTCTCCGGAACAGGGAATGGCTACACCTTC.